This entry concerns a single T cell receptor beta chain. This entry comes from a study of control samples from healthy donors and cancer patients. Germline V gene lookup returns CDR1 SQVTM and CDR2 ANQGSEA. Trimming took off 6 bases at V and 0 bases at J, with 18 bases between the two ends. The CDR3 sequence is 16 residues long. The repertoire was sequenced with immunoSEQ multiplex PCR; TCRdb's copy has only in-frame clones and lacks some. The table has 130,000 to 150,000 clones, approximately 91% seen once; the top ten hold roughly 8.7%. Sequenced sample: blood. V usage is TRBV29-1 and J usage is TRBJ2-1, with TRBD2 as a possible D gene (7 bases). The receptor's source is a woman in her twenties or thirties in good health. DNA for the CDR3: TGCAGCGTCGAGGGGGGGATTCTGGGCTCCTACAATGAGCAGTTCTTC. Translated, it gives CSVEGGILGSYNEQFF.